These 15 T cell receptor beta chains were all obtained from the same sample, sequenced in a study of blood T cell repertoires in COVID-19. Repertoires were generated with immunoSEQ multiplex PCR, while TCRdb's copy carries only in-frame clones and drops some. The sample holds 100,000 to 150,000 clones, about four fifths seen once. Sequenced: peripheral blood. The receptor set was obtained from a woman aged 45-60 years with acute or convalescent COVID-19.

The sample holds one count of this clone. The rearrangement links TRBV11-2 to TRBJ1-3; D is undetermined. V was pared by 0 bases and J by 0 bases, with 12 bases between. CDR1 and CDR2 from the germline V gene are SGHAT and FQNNGV. There are 17 residues in the CDR3. CDR3 nucleotide sequence: TGTGCCAGCAGCTTAGATCTTTACTTCCGCTCTGGAAACACCATATATTTT. Its translation: CASSLDLYFRSGNTIYF. The full variable domain, rest sourced from reference TRBV11-2 and TRBJ1-3, is EAGVAQSPRYKIIEKRQSVAFWCNPISGHATLYWYQQILGQGPKLLIQFQNNGVVDDSQLPKDRFSAERLKGVDSTLKIQPAKLEDSAVYLCASSLDLYFRSGNTIYFGEGSWLTVV.

CDR3 in amino acids: CAWSVTGANYGYTF. As DNA, the CDR3 is TGTGCCTGGAGTGTCACAGGGGCCAACTATGGCTACACCTTC. The chain has TRBV30 and TRBJ1-2, with 7 bases aligning to TRBD1. This CDR3 has 14 residues. Germline V gene lookup returns CDR1 GTSNPN and CDR2 SVGIG (reference sequence). With 0 bases clipped from V and 2 bases from J, the junction kept 3 bases outside the gene matches.

This rearrangement joins TRBV5-6 to TRBJ2-2, with D possibly being TRBD2 (5 bases). Germline V CDR1 and CDR2: SGHDT, YYEEEE. V lost 0 bases, J lost 6 bases, and 12 bases lay in between. The length of the CDR3 is 15 residues. The chain's CDR3 is CASSLGMRAPGELFF. The CDR3 DNA reads TGTGCCAGCAGCTTGGGCATGAGGGCCCCCGGGGAGCTGTTTTTT.

DNA of the CDR3: TGTGCCAGCAGCCCGACCGGACAGGCGACCAACTACGAGCAGTACTTC. Protein product: CASSPTGQATNYEQYF. The V gene is TRBV7-9, the J gene TRBJ2-7; 7 bases line up with TRBD1. In germline, CDR1 is SEHNR, CDR2 FQNEAQ (reference sequence). The CDR3 totals 16 residues. Trimming at V came to 5 bases and at J to 3 bases, leaving 13 bases not matched to a gene. Full variable domain (missing parts from reference TRBV7-9 and TRBJ2-7): DTGVSQNPRHKITKRGQNVTFRCDPISEHNRLYWYRQTLGQGPEFLTYFQNEAQLEKSRLLSDRFSAERPKGSFSTLEIQRTEQGDSAMYLCASSPTGQATNYEQYFGPGTRLTVT.

This clone was observed a few times. The chain employs TRBV2 and TRBJ2-7; D is undetermined. CDR1 is SNHLY, CDR2 FYNNEI, per germline. Trimming removed 7 bases from V and 0 bases from J, with 7 bases in between. This CDR3 comprises 12 residues. CDR3 DNA: TGTGCCAGCACTAGGAGCTCCTACGAGCAGTACTTC. Protein: CASTRSSYEQYF.

This clone was detected a few times. J is TRBJ2-1 and V is TRBV3-1 (or the pseudogene TRBV3-2), with 13 positions matching TRBD2. CDR3 size: 17 residues. With V trimmed by 4 bases and J by 5 bases, 8 bases remained unmatched. Germline CDR1 is LGHDT and CDR2 is YNNKEL (reference sequence). The CDR3 bases are TGTGCCAGCAGCCCAAGGCCTACTAGCGGGGGGGACAATGAGCAGTTCTTC. Translated: CASSPRPTSGGDNEQFF.

The genes are TRBV19 and TRBJ2-4; D is unresolved. The V end lost 5 bases, the J end lost 0 bases, and 14 bases lay between the germline ends. The CDR3 has 16 amino acids. Germline CDR1 and CDR2: LNHDA and SQIVND (reference sequence). CDR3 sequence reads: CASSLGQDLAKNIQYF. The CDR3 DNA reads TGTGCCAGTAGTCTGGGCCAGGATCTAGCCAAAAACATTCAGTACTTC. Combining the CDR3 with reference TRBV19 and TRBJ2-4 gives the whole variable domain DGGITQSPKYLFRKEGQNVTLSCEQNLNHDAMYWYRQDPGQGLRLIYYSQIVNDFQKGDIAEGYSVSREKKESFPLTVTSAQKNPTAFYLCASSLGQDLAKNIQYFGAGTRLSVL.

The chain employs TRBV30 and TRBJ2-1; no clear D gene. The germline gives CDR1 GTSNPN, CDR2 SVGIG (reference sequence). Trimming stripped 0 bases from V and 0 bases from J, with 9 bases between. The CDR3 extends over 15 amino acids. CDR3 in DNA: TGTGCCTGGAGTGTCGATTTGAGCTCCTACAATGAGCAGTTCTTC. This translates into CAWSVDLSSYNEQFF.

The chain uses TRBV10-2 and TRBJ2-7; D is undetermined. Germline V gene sequence: CDR1 WSHSY, CDR2 SAAADI. V lost 2 bases, J lost 6 bases, and 11 bases lay in between. The CDR3 runs 13 residues. The CDR3 nucleotides are TGCGCCAGCAGTGAGACTAACATGGGCGAGCAGTACTTC. Translated, it gives CASSETNMGEQYF.

The chain links TRBV5-1 to TRBJ1-2; 7 bases agree with TRBD1. The V and J ends lost 4 bases and 4 bases, in that order; junction bases with no gene match: 10. Germline V lookup: CDR1 SGHRS, CDR2 YFSETQ. The CDR3 spans 15 residues. The CDR3 here is CASSVDRSTSYGYTF. The DNA of the CDR3 is TGCGCCAGCAGCGTGGACAGGTCAACATCCTATGGCTACACCTTC.

This rearrangement joins TRBV5-1 to TRBJ2-6, with 10 bases that match TRBD2. This CDR3 comprises 17 residues. Germline values: CDR1 SGHRS, CDR2 YFSETQ. J gave up 0 bases and V 4 bases, and 4 bases lay outside the gene matches. The CDR3 DNA is TGCGCCAGCAGCATGCTAGCGGGGGTCTCTGGGGCCAACGTCCTGACTTTC. It codes for CASSMLAGVSGANVLTF.

The rearrangement joins TRBV29-1 to TRBJ2-3; D possibly corresponds to TRBD1 (5 bases). With 5 bases removed from V and 1 base from J, the gap between germline ends came to 10 bases. The CDR3 consists of 13 residues. Germline V lookup: CDR1 SQVTM, CDR2 ANQGSEA. CDR3 coding DNA: TGCAGCGTTCAGGGTATCGGCACAGATACGCAGTATTTT. This sequence encodes CSVQGIGTDTQYF.

The chain recombines TRBV2 with TRBJ2-1; possibly TRBD2 for D (6 bases). The CDR3 consists of 16 residues. V lost 5 bases and J 5 bases, leaving 19 bases between the germline ends. CDR1 and CDR2 from the germline V gene are SNHLY and FYNNEI. CDR3 sequence (DNA): TGTGCCAGCAGTCGGGACTCCCCTTCGGGCGACAATGAGCAGTTCTTC. This translates into CASSRDSPSGDNEQFF. Together with reference TRBV2 and TRBJ2-1, the CDR3 gives the full variable domain: EPEVTQTPSHQVTQMGQEVILRCVPISNHLYFYWYRQILGQKVEFLVSFYNNEISEKSEIFDDQFSVERPDGSNFTLKIRSTKLEDSAMYFCASSRDSPSGDNEQFFGPGTRLTVL.

This chain links TRBV7-6 with TRBJ1-1, with 8 bases lining up with TRBD1. The V segment lost 5 bases and the J segment 3 bases; nucleotides outside the gene matches: 8. This CDR3 region has 15 residues. Looked up from germline, CDR1 is SGHVS and CDR2 is FNYEAQ. Written as DNA, the CDR3 is TGTGCCAGCAGCAACTGGACAGGGAGGCACACTGAAGCTTTCTTT. Protein: CASSNWTGRHTEAFF.

CDR3 region: CASEEWGRMNHEQYF. The CDR3 DNA reads TGTGCCAGCGAAGAATGGGGCCGAATGAACCACGAGCAGTACTTC. V and J are TRBV28 and TRBJ2-7; D is perhaps TRBD1 (5 bases). CDR1 MDHEN and CDR2 SYDVKM come from the germline V gene. V gave up 8 bases and J gave up 5 bases, with 22 bases separating them. The CDR3 covers 15 residues.